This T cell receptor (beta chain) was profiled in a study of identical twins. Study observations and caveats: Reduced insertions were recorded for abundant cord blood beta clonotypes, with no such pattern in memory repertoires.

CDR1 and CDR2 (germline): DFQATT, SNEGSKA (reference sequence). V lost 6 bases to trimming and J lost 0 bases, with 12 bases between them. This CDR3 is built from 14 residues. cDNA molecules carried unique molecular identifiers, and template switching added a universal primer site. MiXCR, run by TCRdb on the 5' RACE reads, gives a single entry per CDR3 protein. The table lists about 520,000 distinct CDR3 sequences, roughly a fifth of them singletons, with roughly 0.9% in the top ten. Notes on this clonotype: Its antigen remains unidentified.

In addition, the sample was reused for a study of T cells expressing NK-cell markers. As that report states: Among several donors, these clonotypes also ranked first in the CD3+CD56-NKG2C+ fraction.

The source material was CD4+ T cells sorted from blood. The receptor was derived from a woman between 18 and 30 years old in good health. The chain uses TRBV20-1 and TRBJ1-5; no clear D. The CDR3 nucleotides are TGCAGTGCGCCCGCGAGGTATAGCAATCAGCCCCAGCATTTT. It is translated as CSAPARYSNQPQHF.